This TCR beta chain comes out of a study of blood T cell repertoires in COVID-19. At the level of the study: The United States, Italy and Spain provided the acute and convalescent COVID-19 samples. In each case, the material was cDNA or gDNA derived from T cells, B-cell-depleted T cells, or PBMCs.

Method: immunoSEQ multiplex PCR; TCRdb's copy keeps in-frame clones and lacks some. The repertoire consists of around 120,000 clones, with 78% occurring once and the leading ten covering about 2%. The CDR3 is made up of 14 amino acids. Trimming took 1 base from V and 0 from J, leaving 7 bases between them. Germline assignment: CDR1 SGDLS and CDR2 YYNGEE. Sequencing used peripheral blood. The sequence was obtained from a man in his sixties or seventies with acute or convalescent COVID-19. The gene calls are TRBV9 and TRBJ1-1; D not resolved. The CDR3 region has the DNA TGTGCCAGCAGCGTAACACACCTGAACACTGAAGCTTTCTTT. It encodes CASSVTHLNTEAFF.